This note documents a single T cell receptor (beta chain) sequence. This CDR3 is 17 amino acids long. V was clipped by 1 base and J by 0 bases; unmatched bases: 5. Germline values: CDR1 SGHDN, CDR2 FVKESK. The sample is drawn from a study of blood T cell repertoires in COVID-19. As processed by the authors: It was from reference gene primer amplification that nucleated cell counts were estimated. Assay: immunoSEQ multiplex PCR; the TCRdb copy retains only in-frame clones and omits some. V and J calls and clone size are those listed in that table; D and trimming were worked out from the DNA. The table records about 240,000 clones, 75% to 90% of them present only once.

The receptor comes from a woman aged 40 to 50 with acute COVID-19. Sequenced: PBMCs or T cells enriched from blood (not recorded which). V gene TRBV14 combines with J gene TRBJ2-1; 8 bases map to TRBD2. This CDR3 is CASSQVSLAGSYNEQFF. DNA for the CDR3: TGTGCCAGCAGCCAAGTATCCCTAGCGGGCTCCTACAATGAGCAGTTCTTC. The full variable domain, rest sourced from reference TRBV14 and TRBJ2-1, is EAGVTQFPSHSVIEKGQTVTLRCDPISGHDNLYWYRRVMGKEIKFLLHFVKESKQDESGMPNNRFLAERTGGTYSTLKVQPAELEDSGVYFCASSQVSLAGSYNEQFFGPGTRLTVL.